This passage covers 27 T cell receptor beta chains from one sample sequenced in a study of cytomegalovirus exposure and HLA in healthy donors. The PCR made use of 60 Vbeta and 13 Jbeta primers. TCRdb's copy holds only in-frame clones and misses some; the assay was immunoSEQ multiplex PCR. The table counts roughly 120,000 clones; about 3.8% lies in the top ten. Input material: PBMCs. The receptor source for this set is a young man in good health and CMV-seronegative.

In DNA form, the CDR3 reads TGCGCCAGCAGCACACAGGATTTGACTGAGACCCAGTACTTC. It specifies CASSTQDLTETQYF. The chain has TRBV5-1 and TRBJ2-5; possible D gene TRBD1, 5 bases. Germline CDR1 SGHRS, CDR2 YFSETQ. This CDR3 region has 14 residues. V was clipped by 4 bases and J by 5 bases, with 15 bases between them.

The rearrangement links TRBV7-8 to TRBJ2-1, with D perhaps matching TRBD1 (6 bases). Between the trimmed V and J ends, which lost 3 bases and 9 bases, there was a span of 12 bases. The length of the CDR3 is 13 residues. CDR1 is SGHVS and CDR2 is FQNEAQ in the germline V gene. Here the CDR3 reads CASSFIQGAEQFF. The DNA for the CDR3 is TGTGCCAGCAGCTTTATACAGGGCGCTGAGCAGTTCTTC.

The chain combines TRBV6-5 with TRBJ2-1, with D uncertain. This CDR3 has 12 amino acids. Germline values: CDR1 MNHEY, CDR2 SVGAGI. Trimming pared 2 bases from V and 12 bases from J, leaving 11 bases between. Here the CDR3 DNA reads TGTGCCAGCAGTTACACAAACAGTGCGCAGTTCTTC. Translating it yields CASSYTNSAQFF.

The chain couples TRBV19 to TRBJ1-6; the D is unclear. Trimming took off 6 bases at V and 7 bases at J, with 16 bases between the two ends. This CDR3 is built from 15 residues. Per the germline V gene, CDR1 is LNHDA and CDR2 is SQIVND (reference sequence). The CDR3 region has the DNA TGTGCCAGTAGCCTAATTATCGCGGGGAATTCACCCCTCCACTTT. The encoded protein is CASSLIIAGNSPLHF.

The rearrangement uses TRBV7-6 and TRBJ2-7; tentative D call: TRBD2 (6 bases). Germline V gives CDR1 SGHVS, CDR2 FNYEAQ. Trimming took off 1 base at V and 5 bases at J, with 24 bases between the two ends. The CDR3 runs 18 residues. CDR3 sequence (DNA): TGTGCCAGCAGCTTAGAAATTTCCGCAGGGAGGTTAGGGCACGAGCAGTACTTC. Amino acids: CASSLEISAGRLGHEQYF.

V usage is TRBV27 and J usage is TRBJ1-4, with unresolved D. The CDR3 has 14 amino acids. CDR1 is MNHEY, CDR2 SMNVEV, per germline (reference sequence). The V end was cut by 8 bases, the J end by 4 bases, with 14 bases between. This CDR3 is CASRRASGNEKLFF. In DNA form, the CDR3 reads TGTGCCAGCCGTCGAGCCAGCGGTAATGAAAAACTGTTTTTT.

About this clone: The sample has other DNA sequences that encode this CDR3 too. The chain uses TRBV6-5 and TRBJ1-1, with 7 bases fitting TRBD1. V lost 6 bases and J lost 0; bases outside the gene matches: 4. CDR1 MNHEY and CDR2 SVGAGI come from the germline V gene. This CDR3 contains 14 residues. CDR3 sequence reads: CASRKQGMNTEAFF. The CDR3 DNA sequence: TGTGCCAGCAGAAAACAGGGGATGAACACTGAAGCTTTCTTT.

The V gene is TRBV5-4, the J gene TRBJ2-7; D is possibly TRBD1 (6 bases). The CDR3 consists of 14 residues. CDR1 is SGHNT, CDR2 YYREEE, per germline (reference sequence). Trimming shortened V by 1 base and J by 2 bases, and 10 bases separated the two germline ends. CDR3: CASSLSRGAYEQYF. As DNA, the CDR3 is TGTGCCAGCAGCTTGTCCAGGGGAGCCTACGAGCAGTACTTC. The full variable domain, completed using reference TRBV5-4 and TRBJ2-7, is ETGVTQSPTHLIKTRGQQVTLRCSSQSGHNTVSWYQQALGQGPQFIFQYYREEENGRGNFPPRFSGLQFPNYSSELNVNALELDDSALYLCASSLSRGAYEQYFGPGTRLTVT.

The V call is TRBV7-9, the J call TRBJ2-3, with 8 bases fitting TRBD1. The V segment lost 8 bases and the J segment 2 bases; nucleotides outside the gene matches: 6. This CDR3 has 14 residues. Germline CDR1 is SEHNR and CDR2 is FQNEAQ (reference sequence). The CDR3 region has the DNA TGTGCCAGCGCCGACAGGGGACACACAGATACGCAGTATTTT. Translation: CASADRGHTDTQYF.

The gene calls are TRBV7-2 and TRBJ2-1; 10 bases align to TRBD2. V was clipped by 3 bases and J by 7 bases; unmatched bases: 6. CDR1 is SGHTA, CDR2 FQGNSA, per germline. This CDR3 is 15 amino acids long. In nucleotides, the CDR3 is TGTGCCAGCAGCTTTCTAGCGGGGGTATTAAATGAGCAGTTCTTC. It yields the protein CASSFLAGVLNEQFF.

The chain uses TRBV5-1 and TRBJ1-1; no clear D gene. CDR1 and CDR2 (germline): SGHRS, YFSETQ. The ends were cut back, 0 bases at V and 6 bases at J, with 12 bases in the middle. The CDR3 spans 14 residues. CDR3 nucleotides: TGCGCCAGCAGCTTGGCGGGTCAAGTCGCTGAAGCTTTCTTT. Its protein is CASSLAGQVAEAFF.

A note on this clone: The junction departs from the called germline gene at one end, perhaps through a read error. Different DNA sequences within this sample yield the same CDR3. The genes are TRBV9 and TRBJ2-2; 10 bases agree with TRBD1. The CDR3 covers 18 residues. Looked up from germline, CDR1 is SGDLS and CDR2 is YYNGEE. CDR3 coding DNA: TGTGCCAGCAGCGGCCGGGACAGGGGCATTCTAAGCACCGGGGAGCTGTTCTTT. Translation: CASSGRDRGILSTGELFF. The whole variable domain, remainder taken from reference TRBV9 and TRBJ2-2, is DSGVTQTPKHLITATGQRVTLRCSPRSGDLSVYWYQQSLDQGLQFLIQYYNGEERAKGNILERFSAQQFPDLHSELNLSSLELGDSALYFCASSGRDRGILSTGELFFGEGSRLTVL.

The chain combines TRBV5-6 with TRBJ2-7; 7 positions agree with TRBD2. CDR3 length equals 13 residues. CDR1 SGHDT and CDR2 YYEEEE come from the germline V gene. The V and J ends lost 0 bases and 5 bases, in that order; junction bases with no gene match: 2. The CDR3 protein is CASSLVAGHEQYF. The CDR3 region has the DNA TGTGCCAGCAGCTTGGTAGCGGGCCACGAGCAGTACTTC.

The chain uses TRBV7-8 and TRBJ1-5, with unresolved D. V was clipped by 5 bases and J by 0 bases, with 14 bases between them. The length of the CDR3 is 16 residues. Germline CDR1 SGHVS, CDR2 FQNEAQ. Written as DNA, the CDR3 is TGTGCCAGCAGCCGAGCGGGCAGAAATAGCAATCAGCCCCAGCATTTT. Amino acids: CASSRAGRNSNQPQHF. The entire variable domain, with the rest obtained from reference TRBV7-8 and TRBJ1-5, is as follows: GAGVSQSPRYKVAKRGQDVALRCDPISGHVSLFWYQQALGQGPEFLTYFQNEAQLDKSGLPSDRFFAERPEGSVSTLKIQRTQQEDSAVYLCASSRAGRNSNQPQHFGDGTRLSIL.

The V gene is TRBV11-2, the J gene TRBJ2-1, with 10 bases lining up with TRBD2. Germline CDR1 reads SGHAT; CDR2 reads FQNNGV. The V segment lost 3 bases and the J segment 2 bases; nucleotides outside the gene matches: 4. CDR3 length: 16 amino acids. CDR3 nucleotides: TGTGCCAGCAGCTTCAAAAGCGGGGGGGCCTACAATGAGCAGTTCTTC. This encodes CASSFKSGGAYNEQFF.

Of note for this clone: Other DNA variants within this sample encode the same CDR3. V usage is TRBV5-6 and J usage is TRBJ2-1; the match to TRBD1 covers 9 bases. The germline V gene has CDR1 SGHDT and CDR2 YYEEEE. The CDR3 is 17 amino acids. J lost 5 bases, V lost 0 bases, and 9 bases had no gene match. Here the CDR3 DNA reads TGTGCCAGCAGCTTGGGGGTGTGGAGGACAGGGGACAATGAGCAGTTCTTC. Protein product: CASSLGVWRTGDNEQFF.

The rearrangement uses TRBV5-6 and TRBJ2-7; no clear D gene. Germline V gene sequence: CDR1 SGHDT, CDR2 YYEEEE. V dropped 2 bases and J dropped 0 bases, with 6 bases sitting between them. This CDR3 is 13 amino acids long. The CDR3 DNA reads as TGTGCCAGCAGCTTTTGGGCCTCCTACGAGCAGTACTTC. The encoded protein is CASSFWASYEQYF.

The CDR3 region is CASSYSQGTNEKLFF. The CDR3 nucleotides are TGTGCCAGCAGTTACTCACAGGGAACCAATGAAAAACTGTTTTTT. This sequence joins TRBV6-5 and TRBJ1-4, with a weak D call TRBD1 (6 bases). CDR3 size: 15 residues. V shed 0 bases and J shed 5 bases, with 10 bases lying between them. CDR1 MNHEY and CDR2 SVGAGI come from the germline V gene.

The chain is built from TRBV9 and TRBJ2-5; D call uncertain. The J call may not be correct, given that the DNA end is closer to TRBJ2-7. The germline CDR1 and CDR2 sequences are SGDLS and YYNGEE. The CDR3 runs 14 residues. This chain's CDR3 is CASSVEPVSYEQYF. The CDR3 DNA reads as TGTGCCAGCAGCGTAGAACCGGTCTCCTACGAGCAGTACTTC.

The CDR3 DNA reads as TGTGCCAGCAAGGGAGCGCATCCCTCCTACGAGCAGTACTTC. Translation gives CASKGAHPSYEQYF. The chain uses TRBV6-1 and TRBJ2-7, with a weak D call TRBD2 (5 bases). The CDR3 covers 14 residues. Trimming removed 7 bases at V and 0 bases at J, with 13 bases between. Germline values: CDR1 MNHNS, CDR2 SASEGT.

The gene calls are TRBV5-6 and TRBJ2-2; 9 positions agree with TRBD1. V trimming: 4 bases; J trimming: 5 bases; junction bases outside the gene matches: 9. This CDR3 comprises 16 residues. CDR1 is SGHDT and CDR2 is YYEEEE in the germline V gene. The CDR3 nucleotides are TGTGCCAGCAGCCAGCTCGGACAGGGGCTGACCGGGGAGCTGTTTTTT. Translation gives CASSQLGQGLTGELFF. The whole variable domain, remainder taken from reference TRBV5-6 and TRBJ2-2, is DAGVTQSPTHLIKTRGQQVTLRCSPKSGHDTVSWYQQALGQGPQFIFQYYEEEERQRGNFPDRFSGHQFPNYSSELNVNALLLGDSALYLCASSQLGQGLTGELFFGEGSRLTVL.

The chain links TRBV7-8 to TRBJ2-7, with 7 bases fitting TRBD1. The germline CDR1 and CDR2 sequences are SGHVS and FQNEAQ. Trimming cost V 5 bases and J 0 bases; bases outside gene matches: 4. This CDR3 contains 14 residues. The CDR3 coding sequence is TGTGCCAGCAGCGACAGGGTTAGCTCCTACGAGCAGTACTTC. Residues: CASSDRVSSYEQYF.

CDR3 coding DNA: TGTGCCAGCACTCAAGGCCCGGGGACAGGGGGATACGAGCAGTACTTC. It encodes CASTQGPGTGGYEQYF. The chain has TRBV18 and TRBJ2-5; 11 bases agree with TRBD1. TRBJ2-7 matches the DNA end more closely, so the J call is doubtful. This CDR3 is built from 16 residues. Germline V gene lookup returns CDR1 KGHSH and CDR2 LQKENI.

This sequence joins TRBV20-1 and TRBJ1-5, with TRBD1 as a possible D gene (5 bases). There are 11 residues in the CDR3. CDR1 DFQATT and CDR2 SNEGSKA come from the germline V gene (reference sequence). The V end lost 7 bases, the J end lost 5 bases, and 9 bases lay between the germline ends. CDR3 sequence: CSVAGDQPQHF. Written as DNA, the CDR3 is TGCAGTGTTGCGGGGGATCAGCCCCAGCATTTT.

The rearrangement uses TRBV7-6 and TRBJ2-5, with 8 bases aligning to TRBD2. V lost 10 bases and J lost 4; bases outside the gene matches: 8. Per the germline V gene, CDR1 is SGHVS and CDR2 is FNYEAQ. CDR3 length equals 13 residues. The DNA for the CDR3 is TGTGCCATCTCCGGGGGGGCGGGAGAGACCCAGTACTTC. This codes for CAISGGAGETQYF.

J is TRBJ1-6 and V is TRBV5-1, with TRBD1 matching over 7 bases. In germline, CDR1 is SGHRS, CDR2 YFSETQ. The V segment lost 2 bases and the J segment 8 bases; nucleotides outside the gene matches: 4. This CDR3 is 14 amino acids long. The CDR3: CASSLQGFDSPLHF. The CDR3 bases are TGCGCCAGCAGCTTACAGGGGTTCGATTCACCCCTCCACTTT.

This chain uses TRBV5-1 with TRBJ2-1, with 8 bases aligning to TRBD2. V shed 2 bases and J 7 bases; nucleotides not matched to a gene: 14. The CDR3 spans 17 residues. The germline CDR1 and CDR2 sequences are SGHRS and YFSETQ. The CDR3 DNA is TGCGCCAGCAGCTTCGGCCCACAGCGGGGGCCAGCGAATGAGCAGTTCTTC. As protein: CASSFGPQRGPANEQFF.